This entry concerns a single T cell receptor beta chain. This sample is part of a study of CD8+CD57+ T cells in acquired aplastic anemia. This CDR3 is built from 18 residues. Germline-derived CDR1 and CDR2 are DFQATT and SNEGSKA (reference sequence). The trim removed 0 bases at V and 7 bases at J, leaving 15 bases unmatched. Genomic DNA constituted the template upon which TCR beta VDJ and CDR3 profiling was performed. TCRdb reprocessed the reads with MiXCR, giving one entry per CDR3 protein. Of 120,000 or so distinct CDR3 sequences in the sample, 50% to 70% are singletons; the top ten hold about 29%. Patients sequenced had flow cytometry evidence of CD8+CD57+ cell expansion.

Sample: sorted CD4+, CD8+, or CD8+CD57+ T cells (not recorded which) from PBMCs. The sequence was obtained from a human donor with aplastic anemia. The genes are TRBV20-1 and TRBJ1-6; 7 bases are a match to TRBD1. Here the CDR3 reads CSAREITGVSLTNSPLHF. CDR3 nucleotide sequence: TGCAGTGCTAGAGAAATAACAGGGGTATCCCTTACCAATTCACCCCTCCACTTT.